A selection of T cell receptor beta chains follows, all from one sample in a study of response to subunit inactivated influenza vaccine. TCRdb independently ran MiXCR on the RT-PCR reads; one entry per CDR3 protein. This table has 400,000 to 650,000 distinct CDR3 sequences, about 7.2% appearing once. The sample consisted of PBMCs from blood, taken 23 months after vaccination. The receptors come from a man in his fifties or sixties who received an inactivated influenza vaccine. CDR3s include the opening cysteine and the closing phenylalanine or tryptophan. D genes are given only for firm matches. A clone size is listed for some rows: how often the clone was seen (once, few, many), or a class if it is expanded.

abundance	j_gene	v_gene	d_gene	CDR3nt	CDR3aa
many	TRBJ2-1	TRBV30	-	TGTGCCTGGAGTTATGGGGACTGGAAGCAGTTCTTC	CAWSYGDWKQFF
many	TRBJ2-2	TRBV28	TRBD1	TGTGCCAGCGAATTAGTTGGACAGGGACTCTTTCGGGAGCTGTTTTTT	CASELVGQGLFRELFF
-	TRBJ2-7	TRBV7-7	-	TGTGCTAGCAGCTTGGGCCCCGGGGGAGGCGAGCAGTACTTC	CASSLGPGGGEQYF
-	TRBJ2-5	TRBV12-3/TRBV12-4	TRBD2	TGTGCCAGCAGCCCACTTACTAGCGGGCCCCAGGAGACCCAGTACTTC	CASSPLTSGPQETQYF
few	TRBJ2-7	TRBV19	TRBD1	TGTGCCAGTAGTACCGGGACAGGGTACCCCTACGAGCAGTACTTC	CASSTGTGYPYEQYF
many	TRBJ2-2	TRBV4-1	TRBD2	TGCGCCAGCAGCCAAGCCCTAGCGGGAGTCGGCACCGGGGAGCTGTTTTTT	CASSQALAGVGTGELFF
few	TRBJ2-5	TRBV24-1	TRBD1	TGTGCCACCAGTGACGCGACCCGGACAGGGGGCCTTCAGTACTTC	CATSDATRTGGLQYF
-	TRBJ2-1	TRBV6-4	TRBD2	TGTGCCAGCAGTGACCTGGGACTAGCGGGGATCGCCTCCTACAATGAGCAGTTCTTC	CASSDLGLAGIASYNEQFF
few	TRBJ2-1	TRBV6-1	-	TGTGCCAGCAGTGAAGCGGGTATAGGTGAGCAGTTCTTC	CASSEAGIGEQFF
few	TRBJ2-3	TRBV27	TRBD2	TGTGCCAGCAGTGCTAAACTAACTAGCGGGAGGTTCCCAGATACGCAGTATTTT	CASSAKLTSGRFPDTQYF
-	TRBJ1-2	TRBV9	-	TGTGCCAGCGGCCCAACGGGTTTCTATGGCTACACCTTC	CASGPTGFYGYTF
many	TRBJ2-3	TRBV6-1	TRBD2	TGTGCCAGCAGTCCCGGACTAGCGGGAGTAGCGGATACGCAGTATTTT	CASSPGLAGVADTQYF
few	TRBJ2-1	TRBV20-1	-	TGCAGTGCTAGTCCCCTACGTAGGGAATCCTACAATGAGCAGTTCTTC	CSASPLRRESYNEQFF
-	TRBJ2-5	TRBV9	-	TGTGCCAGCAGCGCCGGGGGGCGGGCCCAAGAGACCCAGTACTTC	CASSAGGRAQETQYF
-	TRBJ2-1	TRBV27	TRBD1	TGTGCCAGCAGTTTATACGGGACAGGACACAATGAGCAGTTCTTC	CASSLYGTGHNEQFF
many	TRBJ2-7	TRBV7-2	-	TGTGCCAGCAGCCAGGACCCCCCCTACGAGCAGTACTTC	CASSQDPPYEQYF